One and the same sample provided the 13 T cell receptor beta chains below, sequenced in a study of OX40 agonist ivuxolimab in advanced cancers. Sequencing was performed with immunoSEQ multiplex PCR; in TCRdb, only in-frame clones are kept and a portion is missing. The sample yields tens of thousands of clones, 80% to 85% seen once. Sequences were derived from CD4+ or CD8+ T cells sorted from blood, sampled in a trial of the OX40 agonist ivuxolimab. These receptors all stem from an adult with an advanced solid tumor such as melanoma, head and neck, liver or kidney cancer.

The chain carries TRBV28 and TRBJ2-5, with D unresolved. Per the germline V gene, CDR1 is MDHEN and CDR2 is SYDVKM. The CDR3 loop spans 10 amino acids. The V and J ends lost 5 bases and 4 bases respectively, with 2 bases between them. Here the CDR3 reads CASSLETQYF. CDR3 sequence (DNA): TGTGCCAGCAGTCTAGAGACCCAGTACTTC.

The V and J genes are TRBV5-4 and TRBJ2-2, with 9 bases matching TRBD1. After removal of 6 bases from V and 6 bases from J, the junction contained 15 bases not matched to a gene. The CDR3 extends over 17 amino acids. The germline V gene encodes CDR1 SGHNT and CDR2 YYREEE (reference sequence). CDR3 sequence (DNA): TGTGCCAGCAACTGGCGGGCCGGGACAGGGATTGCCGGGGAGCTGTTTTTT. It encodes CASNWRAGTGIAGELFF.

This clone appeared a single time. The chain joins TRBV19 to TRBJ1-6; no clear D. Germline CDR1 and CDR2: LNHDA and SQIVND (reference sequence). V lost 7 bases and J 0 bases, leaving 10 bases between the germline ends. The CDR3 totals 15 residues. The CDR3 DNA is TGTGCCAGTAATCGGTATAGCTCCTATAATTCACCCCTCCACTTT. It is translated as CASNRYSSYNSPLHF.

This clone was seen a few times. The DNA for the CDR3 is TGTGCCTGGAGGGCAGGGGATCATCAGCCCCAGCATTTT. Protein product: CAWRAGDHQPQHF. V is TRBV30 and J is TRBJ1-5; D perhaps matches TRBD1 (6 bases). The CDR3 has 13 residues. V gave up 3 bases and J gave up 5 bases, with 11 bases separating them. Germline CDR1 and CDR2: GTSNPN and SVGIG (reference sequence).

Only one count was recorded for this clone. V gene TRBV7-2 combines with J gene TRBJ2-7; D gene uncertain. The V end lost 4 bases, the J end lost 3 bases, and 7 bases lay between the germline ends. This CDR3 spans 12 amino acids. The germline CDR1 and CDR2 sequences are SGHTA and FQGNSA. This chain's CDR3 is CASSSTNYEQYF. The CDR3, as DNA: TGTGCCAGCAGCTCAACCAACTACGAGCAGTACTTC.

The genes are TRBV5-8 and TRBJ2-3; TRBD1 is a possible D gene (5 bases). The V gene's germline CDR1 is SGHTS and CDR2 YDEGEE. Trimming shortened V by 0 bases and J by 8 bases, and 13 bases separated the two germline ends. CDR3 length equals 14 residues. The CDR3 nucleotides read TGTGCCAGCAGCTTGGAGGGGCCGCGATCTACGCAGTATTTT. Amino acid sequence: CASSLEGPRSTQYF.

For the CDR3, the DNA is TGCAGCGAAGTTCGTGGGGGGACCCAGTACTTC. Its translation: CSEVRGGTQYF. The chain is built from TRBV29-1 and TRBJ2-5; either TRBD1 or TRBD2 may fit D (5 bases each). V lost 7 bases and J 7 bases, leaving 13 bases between the germline ends. The CDR3 has 11 amino acids. Germline V gives CDR1 SQVTM, CDR2 ANQGSEA.

The chain has TRBV12-5 and TRBJ2-1, with a tentative D call TRBD1 (5 bases). V lost 2 bases, J lost 6 bases, and 26 bases lay in between. The CDR3 length is 19 residues. CDR1 LGHNT and CDR2 FRNRAP come from the germline V gene. CDR3 residues: CASGLSPYPDSPVSNEQFF. The CDR3 nucleotides are TGTGCTAGTGGTTTGTCTCCATACCCCGACAGCCCTGTTAGCAATGAGCAGTTCTTC.

The CDR3 DNA reads as TGTGCCAGCAGTGCCAGGACTAGCGGGGGGGGCCGGGGCGAGCAGTACTTC. Its protein is CASSARTSGGGRGEQYF. The chain carries TRBV6-1 and TRBJ2-7; TRBD2 matches 15 bases. Germline values: CDR1 MNHNS, CDR2 SASEGT. This CDR3 is 17 amino acids long. The V gene end was trimmed by 4 bases and the J gene end by 6 bases; junction bases not matched to a gene: 10.

This chain links TRBV5-1 with TRBJ2-7; 7 bases are shared with TRBD1. Germline V gene lookup returns CDR1 SGHRS and CDR2 YFSETQ. The CDR3 sequence is 15 residues long. V was clipped by 0 bases and J by 4 bases; unmatched bases: 7. This chain's CDR3 is CASSLEARGTYEQYF. In nucleotides, the CDR3 is TGCGCCAGCAGCTTGGAGGCCAGGGGGACGTACGAGCAGTACTTC.

The chain joins TRBV19 to TRBJ1-2; D call uncertain. CDR1 LNHDA and CDR2 SQIVND come from the germline V gene (reference sequence). This CDR3 is 15 amino acids long. V was cut by 3 bases and J by 4 bases, with 15 bases left in between. CDR3 nucleotides: TGTGCCAGTAGTATTTCCGGAGATTCCGTCTATGGCTACACCTTC. Protein product: CASSISGDSVYGYTF.

The J gene is TRBJ2-3, the V gene TRBV7-3; D is unresolved. This CDR3 contains 14 residues. V was clipped by 5 bases and J by 5 bases, with 14 bases between them. The germline CDR1 and CDR2 sequences are SGHTA and FQGTGA. This chain's CDR3 is CASSLDRAEDTQYF. CDR3 in DNA: TGTGCCAGCAGCCTCGACCGCGCTGAAGATACGCAGTATTTT.

This chain joins TRBV7-2 and TRBJ1-2; D not certain. V shed 2 bases and J shed 2 bases, with 6 bases lying between them. The CDR3 extends over 13 amino acids. Germline CDR1 is SGHTA and CDR2 is FQGNSA. This chain's CDR3 is CASSLSQNYGYTF. CDR3 bases: TGTGCCAGCAGCTTATCTCAGAACTATGGCTACACCTTC. The full variable domain, rest sourced from reference TRBV7-2 and TRBJ1-2, is GAGVSQSPSNKVTEKGKDVELRCDPISGHTALYWYRQSLGQGLEFLIYFQGNSAPDKSGLPSDRFSAERTGGSVSTLTIQRTQQEDSAVYLCASSLSQNYGYTFGSGTRLTVV.